These T cell receptor beta chains were read from a single sample in a study of siplizumab effects on memory and regulatory T cells. The method was immunoSEQ multiplex PCR; TCRdb's version includes in-frame clones alone and lacks a portion of them. Of about 26,000 clones listed, around 84% were seen once; the top ten hold around a quarter. The sequenced sample was memory CD4+ T cells sorted from blood. The receptors were sampled from a human donor in good health. Each CDR3 is given with its conserved first and last residue. A D gene is named only where the DNA matches it firmly. Clone size, where shown, is once, few, many, or a class for clones that have expanded.

v_gene	abundance	j_gene	d_gene	CDR3aa
TRBV6-5	.	TRBJ2-7	.	CASSSPAVSYEQYF
TRBV28	.	TRBJ1-6	.	CASMSQGTSPLHF
TRBV7-3	.	TRBJ2-1	TRBD2	CASSLTSGIYNEQFF
TRBV7-2	.	TRBJ2-7	.	CASSFRGSYEQYF
TRBV2	.	TRBJ2-3	.	CASSEPGRGTDTQYF
TRBV30	few	TRBJ1-1	.	CAWSGAKSEAFF
TRBV2	few	TRBJ2-7	.	CASSETGTLAYEQYF
TRBV9	.	TRBJ1-3	.	CASSVTGEDTIYF
TRBV19	.	TRBJ2-3	.	CASSISRDTQYF
TRBV11-3	.	TRBJ1-1	.	CASSWRGQGVTEAFF
TRBV7-2	few	TRBJ1-1	TRBD1	CASSSSGQGRKAFF
TRBV29-1	.	TRBJ1-2	TRBD1	CSAATGGRGYTF
TRBV30	.	TRBJ2-3	TRBD2	CAWSVAGAKDTQYF
TRBV19	.	TRBJ2-2	.	CASNLRGGELFF
TRBV11-3	.	TRBJ2-5	.	CASSPHGVETQYF
TRBV7-9	.	TRBJ2-7	.	CANSRGVGQYF
TRBV6-1	.	TRBJ1-1	TRBD1	CASTTGTGMNTEAFF
TRBV11-3	.	TRBJ1-1	.	CASSHIGARDTEAFF
TRBV11-1	once	TRBJ2-7	TRBD1	CASSTTGTGPYEQYF
TRBV19	.	TRBJ2-2	.	CASSTGDGYTGELFF
TRBV4-1	.	TRBJ2-3	.	CASSLSGAVTTDTQYF
TRBV28	.	TRBJ1-6	TRBD1	CASRPGQGGSPLHF
TRBV28	.	TRBJ2-3	TRBD1	CASTPQPGQGADTQYF
TRBV6-5	.	TRBJ2-1	.	CASSYHGGISGNEQFF
TRBV9	.	TRBJ2-1	.	CASSVATYANEQFF
TRBV7-8	.	TRBJ2-7	TRBD2	CASSRTGGSSYEQYF